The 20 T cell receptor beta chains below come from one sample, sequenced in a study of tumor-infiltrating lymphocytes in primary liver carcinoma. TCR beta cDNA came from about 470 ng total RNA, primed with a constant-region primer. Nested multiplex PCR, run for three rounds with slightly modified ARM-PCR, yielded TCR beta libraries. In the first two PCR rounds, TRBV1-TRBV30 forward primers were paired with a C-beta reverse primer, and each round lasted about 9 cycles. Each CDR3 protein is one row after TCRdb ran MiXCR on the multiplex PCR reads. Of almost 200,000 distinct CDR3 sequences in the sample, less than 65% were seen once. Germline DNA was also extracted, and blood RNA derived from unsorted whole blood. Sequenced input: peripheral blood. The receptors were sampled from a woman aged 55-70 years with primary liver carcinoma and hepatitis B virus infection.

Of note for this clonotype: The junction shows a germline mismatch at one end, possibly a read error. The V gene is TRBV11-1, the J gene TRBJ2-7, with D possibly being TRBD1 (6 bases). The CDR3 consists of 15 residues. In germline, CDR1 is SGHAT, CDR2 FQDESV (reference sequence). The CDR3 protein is CVSSLLQGSSYEQYF. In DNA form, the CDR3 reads TGTGTCAGCAGCTTGTTACAGGGATCCTCCTACGAGCAGTACTTC.

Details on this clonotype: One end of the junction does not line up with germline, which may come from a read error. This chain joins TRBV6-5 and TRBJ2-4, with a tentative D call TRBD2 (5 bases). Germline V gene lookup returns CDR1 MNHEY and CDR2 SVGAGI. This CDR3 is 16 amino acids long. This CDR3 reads CASSYRQDLAKNIHYF. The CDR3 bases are TGTGCCAGCAGTTATCGGCAGGACCTAGCCAAAAACATTCACTACTTC.

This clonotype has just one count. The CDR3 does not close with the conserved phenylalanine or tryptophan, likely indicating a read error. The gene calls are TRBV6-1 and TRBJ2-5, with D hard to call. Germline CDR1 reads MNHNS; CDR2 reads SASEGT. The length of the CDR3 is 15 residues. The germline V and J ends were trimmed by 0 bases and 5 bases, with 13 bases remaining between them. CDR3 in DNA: TGTGCCAGCAGTGAAGCGTTGTTTCTAGAGGAGACCCAGTACTTA. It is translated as CASSEALFLEETQYL.

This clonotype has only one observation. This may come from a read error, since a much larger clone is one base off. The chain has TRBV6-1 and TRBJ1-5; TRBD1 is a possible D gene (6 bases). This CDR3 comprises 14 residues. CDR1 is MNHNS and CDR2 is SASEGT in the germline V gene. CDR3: CASSPTGDYQPRHF. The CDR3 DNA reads TGTGCCAGCTCTCCGACAGGCGACTATCAGCCCCGGCATTTT.

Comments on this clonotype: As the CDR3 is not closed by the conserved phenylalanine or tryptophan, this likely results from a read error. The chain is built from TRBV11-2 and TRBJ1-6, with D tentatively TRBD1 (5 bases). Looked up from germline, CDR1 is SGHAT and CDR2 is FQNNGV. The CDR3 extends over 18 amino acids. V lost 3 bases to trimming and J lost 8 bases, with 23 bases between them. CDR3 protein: CASSFVEWGRRDYSPLHL. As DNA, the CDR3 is TGTGCCAGCAGCTTCGTTGAATGGGGCAGAAGAGATTATTCACCCCTCCACTTA.

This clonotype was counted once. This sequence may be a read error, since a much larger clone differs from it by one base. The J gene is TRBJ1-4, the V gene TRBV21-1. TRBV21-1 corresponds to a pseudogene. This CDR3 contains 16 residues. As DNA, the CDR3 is TGTGCCAGCAGCAGTGGTGCTGGGCTTGGAGATGAAAAACTGTTTTTT. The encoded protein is CASSSGAGLGDEKLFF.

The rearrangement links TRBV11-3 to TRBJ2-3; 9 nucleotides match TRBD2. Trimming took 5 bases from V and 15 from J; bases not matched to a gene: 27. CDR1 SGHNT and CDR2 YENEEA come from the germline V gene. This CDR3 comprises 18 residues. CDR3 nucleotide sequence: TGTGCCAGCAGCCGTTGGGTAGCGGGAGAAGATAGCACAGATATGCAATATTTT. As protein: CASSRWVAGEDSTDMQYF.

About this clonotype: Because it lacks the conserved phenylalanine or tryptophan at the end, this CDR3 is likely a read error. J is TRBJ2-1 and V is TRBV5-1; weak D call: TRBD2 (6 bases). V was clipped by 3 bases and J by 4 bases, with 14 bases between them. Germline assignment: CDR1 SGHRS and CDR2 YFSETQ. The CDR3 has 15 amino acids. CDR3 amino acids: CASSSGSFSYNEQFY. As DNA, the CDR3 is TGCGCCAGCAGCTCCGGGAGTTTCTCTTACAATGAGCAGTTCTAC.

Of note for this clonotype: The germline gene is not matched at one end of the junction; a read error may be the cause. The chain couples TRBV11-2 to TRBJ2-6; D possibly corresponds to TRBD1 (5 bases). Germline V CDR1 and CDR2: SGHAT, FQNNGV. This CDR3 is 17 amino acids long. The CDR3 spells CASSLDGQFSRANVLTF. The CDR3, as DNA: TGTGCCAGCAGCTTAGATGGACAATTCTCTAGGGCCAACGTCCTGACTTTC.

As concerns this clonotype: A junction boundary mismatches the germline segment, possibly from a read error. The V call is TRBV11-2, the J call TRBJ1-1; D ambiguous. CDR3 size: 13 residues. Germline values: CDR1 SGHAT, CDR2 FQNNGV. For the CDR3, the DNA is TGTGCCGGCAGTCTGGAGGCCGGCACTGAAGCTTTCTTT. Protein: CAGSLEAGTEAFF.

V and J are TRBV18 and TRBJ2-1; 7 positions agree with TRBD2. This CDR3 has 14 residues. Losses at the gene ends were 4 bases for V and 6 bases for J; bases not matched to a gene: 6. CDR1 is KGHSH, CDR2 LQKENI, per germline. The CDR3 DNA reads TGTGCCAGCTCACGGGGGGGAGAGACCAATGAGCAGTTCTTC. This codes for CASSRGGETNEQFF.

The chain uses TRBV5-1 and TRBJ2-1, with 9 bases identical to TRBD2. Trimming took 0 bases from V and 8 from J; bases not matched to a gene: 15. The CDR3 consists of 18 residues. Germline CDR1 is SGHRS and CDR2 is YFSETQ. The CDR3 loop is CASSLAAGSGRAHYEQFF. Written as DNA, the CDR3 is TGCGCCAGCAGCTTGGCCGCGGGTAGCGGGAGAGCTCACTATGAGCAGTTCTTC.

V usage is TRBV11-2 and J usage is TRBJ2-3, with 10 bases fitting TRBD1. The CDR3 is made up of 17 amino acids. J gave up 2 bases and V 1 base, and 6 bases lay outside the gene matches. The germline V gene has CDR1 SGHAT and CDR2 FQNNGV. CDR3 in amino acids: CASSLAGTGVLTDTQYF. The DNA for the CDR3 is TGTGCCAGCAGCTTAGCAGGGACAGGGGTCCTCACAGATACGCAGTATTTT.

Here the CDR3 reads CSVAGVGSQPQHF. DNA for the CDR3: TGCAGCGTGGCAGGGGTCGGTAGTCAGCCCCAGCATTTT. The V call is TRBV29-1, the J call TRBJ1-5; tentative D call: TRBD1 (6 bases). V dropped 6 bases and J dropped 6 bases, with 15 bases sitting between them. Germline CDR1 reads SQVTM; CDR2 reads ANQGSEA. CDR3 length equals 13 residues.

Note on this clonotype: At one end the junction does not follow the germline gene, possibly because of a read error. CDR3 protein: CVSSLRQGVGYTF. In DNA form, the CDR3 reads TGTGTCAGCAGCTTGCGACAGGGAGTCGGCTACACCTTC. The chain is built from TRBV5-6 and TRBJ1-2; TRBD1 aligns across 7 bases. The germline CDR1 and CDR2 sequences are SGHDT and YYEEEE. There are 13 residues in the CDR3.

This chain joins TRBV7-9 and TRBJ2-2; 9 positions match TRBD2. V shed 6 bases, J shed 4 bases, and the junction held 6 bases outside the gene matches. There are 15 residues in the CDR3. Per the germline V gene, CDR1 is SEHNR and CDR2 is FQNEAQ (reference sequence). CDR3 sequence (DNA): TGTGCCAGCAGGGAGGGACTAGCCCCCACCGGGGAGCTGTTTTTT. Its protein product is CASREGLAPTGELFF.

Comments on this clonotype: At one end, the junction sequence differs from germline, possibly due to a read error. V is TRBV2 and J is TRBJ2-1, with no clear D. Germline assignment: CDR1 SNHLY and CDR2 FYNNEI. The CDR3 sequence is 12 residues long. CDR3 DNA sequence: TGTGCTAGCAGTGTGAGTGGGAATGAGCATTTCTTC. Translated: CASSVSGNEHFF.

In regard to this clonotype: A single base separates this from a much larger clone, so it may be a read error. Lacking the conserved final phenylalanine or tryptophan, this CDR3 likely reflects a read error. CDR3 nucleotide sequence: TGTGCCAGCACCCCGCCCAGCGTGTTCACCGGGGAGCTGTTTATT. Amino acids: CASTPPSVFTGELFI. The chain recombines TRBV28 with TRBJ2-2, with D unclear. V was cut by 7 bases and J by 4 bases, with 16 bases left in between. Germline-derived CDR1 and CDR2 are MDHEN and SYDVKM. This CDR3 is 15 amino acids long.

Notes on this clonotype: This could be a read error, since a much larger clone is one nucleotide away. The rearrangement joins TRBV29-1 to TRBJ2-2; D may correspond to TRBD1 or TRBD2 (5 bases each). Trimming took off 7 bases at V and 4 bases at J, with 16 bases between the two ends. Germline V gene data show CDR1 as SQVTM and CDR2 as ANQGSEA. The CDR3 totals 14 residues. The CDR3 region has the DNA TGCAGCGCCCTCGGTCCGGGACCCACCGGGGAGCTGTTTTTT. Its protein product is CSALGPGPTGELFF.

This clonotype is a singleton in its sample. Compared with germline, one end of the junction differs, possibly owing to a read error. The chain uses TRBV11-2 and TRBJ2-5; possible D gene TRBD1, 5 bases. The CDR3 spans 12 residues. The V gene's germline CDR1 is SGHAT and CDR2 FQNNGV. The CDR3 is CANSLQDTTHYF. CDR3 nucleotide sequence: TGTGCCAACAGCCTCCAGGACACGACCCATTACTTC.